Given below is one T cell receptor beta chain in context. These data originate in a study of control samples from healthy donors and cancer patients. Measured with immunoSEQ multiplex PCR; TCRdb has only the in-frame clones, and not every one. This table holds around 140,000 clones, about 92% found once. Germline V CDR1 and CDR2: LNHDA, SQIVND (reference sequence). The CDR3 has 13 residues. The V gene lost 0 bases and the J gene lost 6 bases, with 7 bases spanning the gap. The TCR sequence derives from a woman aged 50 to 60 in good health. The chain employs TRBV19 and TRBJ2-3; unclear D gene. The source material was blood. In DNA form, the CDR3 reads TGTGCCAGTAGTATAGACCTTCAGGATACGCAGTATTTT. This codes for CASSIDLQDTQYF.